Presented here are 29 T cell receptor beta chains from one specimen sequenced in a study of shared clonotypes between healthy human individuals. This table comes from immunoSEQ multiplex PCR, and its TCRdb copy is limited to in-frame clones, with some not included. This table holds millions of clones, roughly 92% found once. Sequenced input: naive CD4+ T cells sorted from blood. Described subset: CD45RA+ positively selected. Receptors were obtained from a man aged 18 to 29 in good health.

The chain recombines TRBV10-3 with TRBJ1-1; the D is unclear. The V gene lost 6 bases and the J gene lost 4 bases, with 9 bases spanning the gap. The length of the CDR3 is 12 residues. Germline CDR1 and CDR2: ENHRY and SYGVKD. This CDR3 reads CAIREGFTEAFF. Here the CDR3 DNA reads TGTGCCATCAGGGAGGGATTCACTGAAGCTTTCTTT.

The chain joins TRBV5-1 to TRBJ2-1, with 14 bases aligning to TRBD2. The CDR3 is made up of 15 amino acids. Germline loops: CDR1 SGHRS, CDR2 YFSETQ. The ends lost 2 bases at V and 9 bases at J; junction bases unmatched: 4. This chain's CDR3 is CASSLPGLAGVEQFF. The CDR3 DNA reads TGCGCCAGCAGCTTACCGGGACTAGCGGGAGTTGAGCAGTTCTTC.

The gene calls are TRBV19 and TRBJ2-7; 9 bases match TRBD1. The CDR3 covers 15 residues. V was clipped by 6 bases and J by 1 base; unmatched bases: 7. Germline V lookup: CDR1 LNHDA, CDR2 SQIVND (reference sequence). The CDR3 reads CASRETGGGSYEQYF. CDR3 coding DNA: TGTGCCAGTAGGGAAACAGGGGGCGGGTCCTACGAGCAGTACTTC.

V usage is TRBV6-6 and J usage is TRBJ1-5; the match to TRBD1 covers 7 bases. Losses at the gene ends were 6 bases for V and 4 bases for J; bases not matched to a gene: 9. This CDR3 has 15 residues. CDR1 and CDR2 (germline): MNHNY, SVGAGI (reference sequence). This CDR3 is CASRDNRGPNQPQHF. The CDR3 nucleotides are TGTGCCAGCAGGGACAACAGGGGACCGAATCAGCCCCAGCATTTT.

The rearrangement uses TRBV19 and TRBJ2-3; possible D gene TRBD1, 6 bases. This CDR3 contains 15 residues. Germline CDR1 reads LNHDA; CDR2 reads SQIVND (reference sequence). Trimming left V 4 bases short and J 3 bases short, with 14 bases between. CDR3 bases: TGTGCCAGTAGTACCTACAGGGTAGCTACAGATACGCAGTATTTT. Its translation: CASSTYRVATDTQYF. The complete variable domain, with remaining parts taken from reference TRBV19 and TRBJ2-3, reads DGGITQSPKYLFRKEGQNVTLSCEQNLNHDAMYWYRQDPGQGLRLIYYSQIVNDFQKGDIAEGYSVSREKKESFPLTVTSAQKNPTAFYLCASSTYRVATDTQYFGPGTRLTVL.

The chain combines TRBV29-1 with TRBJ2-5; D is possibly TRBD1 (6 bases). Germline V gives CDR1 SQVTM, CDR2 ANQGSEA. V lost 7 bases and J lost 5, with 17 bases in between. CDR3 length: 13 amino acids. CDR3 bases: TGCAGCGCCGAGGGAACAGGGCGGGAGACCCAGTACTTC. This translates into CSAEGTGRETQYF.

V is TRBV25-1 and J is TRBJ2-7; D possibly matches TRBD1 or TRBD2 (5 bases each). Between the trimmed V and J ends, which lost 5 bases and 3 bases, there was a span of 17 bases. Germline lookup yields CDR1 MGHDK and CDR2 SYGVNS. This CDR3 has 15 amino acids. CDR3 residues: CASSPPGAGHYEQYF. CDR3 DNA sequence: TGTGCCAGCAGTCCGCCCGGGGCAGGCCACTACGAGCAGTACTTC.

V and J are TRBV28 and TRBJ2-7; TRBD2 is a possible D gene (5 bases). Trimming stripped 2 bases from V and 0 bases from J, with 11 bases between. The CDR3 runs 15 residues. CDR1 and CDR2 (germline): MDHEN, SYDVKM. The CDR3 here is CASSLRTQSSYEQYF. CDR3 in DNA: TGTGCCAGCAGTTTACGGACTCAAAGCTCCTACGAGCAGTACTTC.

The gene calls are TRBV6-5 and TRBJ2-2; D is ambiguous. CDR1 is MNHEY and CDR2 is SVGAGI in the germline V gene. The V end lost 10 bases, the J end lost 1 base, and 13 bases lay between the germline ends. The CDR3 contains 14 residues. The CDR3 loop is CATRSIGNTGELFF. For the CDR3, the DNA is TGTGCCACCAGGTCGATCGGGAACACCGGGGAGCTGTTTTTT.

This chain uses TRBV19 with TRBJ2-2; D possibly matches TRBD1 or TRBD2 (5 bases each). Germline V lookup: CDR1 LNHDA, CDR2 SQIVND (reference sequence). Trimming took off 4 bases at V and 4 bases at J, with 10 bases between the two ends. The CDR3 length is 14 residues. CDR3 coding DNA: TGTGCCAGTAGTAATGATGGGGGCACCGGGGAGCTGTTTTTT. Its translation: CASSNDGGTGELFF.

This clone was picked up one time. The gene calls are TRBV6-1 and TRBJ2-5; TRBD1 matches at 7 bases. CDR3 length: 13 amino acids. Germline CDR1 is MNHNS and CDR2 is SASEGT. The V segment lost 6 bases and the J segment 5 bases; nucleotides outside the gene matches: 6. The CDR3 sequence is CASRDRARETQYF. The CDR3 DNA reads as TGTGCCAGCAGAGACAGGGCTCGGGAGACCCAGTACTTC.

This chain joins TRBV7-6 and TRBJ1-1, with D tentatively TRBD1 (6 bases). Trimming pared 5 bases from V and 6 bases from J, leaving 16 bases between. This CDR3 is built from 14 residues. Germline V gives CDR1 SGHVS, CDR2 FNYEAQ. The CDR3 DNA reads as TGTGCCAGCAGCCTACAGGGCAATAAGGCTGAAGCTTTCTTT. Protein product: CASSLQGNKAEAFF.

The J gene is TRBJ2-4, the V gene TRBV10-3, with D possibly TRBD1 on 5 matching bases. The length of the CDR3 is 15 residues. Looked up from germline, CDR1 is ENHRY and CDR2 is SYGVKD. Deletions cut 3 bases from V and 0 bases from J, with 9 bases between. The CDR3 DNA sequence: TGTGCCATCAGTGATGGGGCCTTAGCCAAAAACATTCAGTACTTC. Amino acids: CAISDGALAKNIQYF.

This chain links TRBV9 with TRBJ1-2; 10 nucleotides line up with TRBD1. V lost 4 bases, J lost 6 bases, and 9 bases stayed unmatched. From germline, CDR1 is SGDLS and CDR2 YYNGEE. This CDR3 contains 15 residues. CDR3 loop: CASSFSDRGLNGYTF. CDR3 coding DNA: TGTGCCAGCAGCTTCAGCGACAGGGGGCTCAATGGCTACACCTTC.

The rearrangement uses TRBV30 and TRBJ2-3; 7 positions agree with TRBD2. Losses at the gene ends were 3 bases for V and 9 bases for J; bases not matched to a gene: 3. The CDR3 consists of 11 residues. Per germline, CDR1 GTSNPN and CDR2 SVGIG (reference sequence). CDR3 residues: CAWRREGTQYF. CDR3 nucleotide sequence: TGTGCCTGGAGAAGGGAGGGAACGCAGTATTTT.

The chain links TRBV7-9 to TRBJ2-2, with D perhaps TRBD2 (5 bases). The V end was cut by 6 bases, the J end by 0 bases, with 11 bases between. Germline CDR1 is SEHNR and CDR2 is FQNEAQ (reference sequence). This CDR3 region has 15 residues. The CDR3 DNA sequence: TGTGCCAGCAGTCGGAACGGGACGAACACCGGGGAGCTGTTTTTT. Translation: CASSRNGTNTGELFF.

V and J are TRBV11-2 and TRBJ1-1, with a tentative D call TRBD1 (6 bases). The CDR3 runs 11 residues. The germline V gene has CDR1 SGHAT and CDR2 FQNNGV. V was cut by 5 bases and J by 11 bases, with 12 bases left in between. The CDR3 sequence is CASSTQGRAFF. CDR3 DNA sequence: TGTGCCAGCAGCACACAGGGACGGGCTTTCTTT.

CDR3 nucleotide sequence: TGTGCCAGCAGGACGACTGCGAGTGGCCATGAAAAACTGTTTTTT. Its protein is CASRTTASGHEKLFF. The chain recombines TRBV6-1 with TRBJ1-4; D is uncertain. V was clipped by 6 bases and J by 6 bases, with 17 bases between them. The CDR3 spans 15 residues. Germline V gene lookup returns CDR1 MNHNS and CDR2 SASEGT.

In nucleotides, the CDR3 is TGTGCCAGCAGTTATGAGGGGGGGGGTGAGCAGTACTTC. Translating gives CASSYEGGGEQYF. V is TRBV6-1 and J is TRBJ2-7, with D perhaps TRBD2 (7 bases). CDR1 and CDR2 from the germline V gene are MNHNS and SASEGT. V was trimmed by 5 bases and J by 7 bases, leaving 15 bases between them. This CDR3 region has 13 residues.

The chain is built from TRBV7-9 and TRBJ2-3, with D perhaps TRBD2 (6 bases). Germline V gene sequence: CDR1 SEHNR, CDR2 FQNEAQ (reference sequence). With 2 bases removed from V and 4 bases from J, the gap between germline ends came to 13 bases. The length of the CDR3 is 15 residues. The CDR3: CASSLLPGSSDTQYF. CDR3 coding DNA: TGTGCCAGCAGCTTACTACCCGGGAGCTCAGATACGCAGTATTTT.

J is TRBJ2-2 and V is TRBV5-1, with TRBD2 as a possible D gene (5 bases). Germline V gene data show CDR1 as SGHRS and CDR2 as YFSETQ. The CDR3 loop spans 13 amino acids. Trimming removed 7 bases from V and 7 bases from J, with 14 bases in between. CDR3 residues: CASGQGGGGELFF. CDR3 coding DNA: TGCGCCAGCGGCCAAGGAGGCGGCGGGGAGCTGTTTTTT.

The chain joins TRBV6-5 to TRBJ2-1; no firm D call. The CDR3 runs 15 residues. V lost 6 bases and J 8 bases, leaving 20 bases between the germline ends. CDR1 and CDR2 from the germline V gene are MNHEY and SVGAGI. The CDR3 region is CASSPVKAGADEQFF. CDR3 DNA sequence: TGTGCCAGCAGCCCCGTGAAGGCCGGTGCCGATGAGCAGTTCTTC.

CDR3 loop: CASSTLRHHSNEQFF. Here the CDR3 DNA reads TGTGCCAGCTCAACCTTACGACATCACTCCAATGAGCAGTTCTTC. This chain joins TRBV18 and TRBJ2-1; no clear D gene. The CDR3 loop spans 15 amino acids. V lost 5 bases to trimming and J lost 6 bases, with 17 bases between them. Germline assignment: CDR1 KGHSH and CDR2 LQKENI. The full variable domain, its missing parts supplied by reference TRBV18 and TRBJ2-1, is NAGVMQNPRHLVRRRGQEARLRCSPMKGHSHVYWYRQLPEEGLKFMVYLQKENIIDESGMPKERFSAEFPKEGPSILRIQQVVRGDSAAYFCASSTLRHHSNEQFFGPGTRLTVL.

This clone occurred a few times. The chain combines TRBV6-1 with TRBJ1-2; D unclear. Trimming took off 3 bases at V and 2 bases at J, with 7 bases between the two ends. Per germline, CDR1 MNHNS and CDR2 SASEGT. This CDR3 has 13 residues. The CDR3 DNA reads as TGTGCCAGCAGTGATAGAGTGAACTATGGCTACACCTTC. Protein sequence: CASSDRVNYGYTF.

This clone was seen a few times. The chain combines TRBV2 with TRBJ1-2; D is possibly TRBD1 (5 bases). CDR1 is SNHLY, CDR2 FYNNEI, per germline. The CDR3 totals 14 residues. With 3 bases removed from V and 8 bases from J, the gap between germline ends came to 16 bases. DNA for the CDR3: TGTGCCAGCAGTGAGGGGCGCGGAATACGCGGCTACACCTTC. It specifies CASSEGRGIRGYTF.

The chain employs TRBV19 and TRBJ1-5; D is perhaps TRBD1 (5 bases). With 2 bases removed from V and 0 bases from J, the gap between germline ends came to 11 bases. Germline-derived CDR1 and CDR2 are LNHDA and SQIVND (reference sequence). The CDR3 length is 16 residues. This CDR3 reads CASSIQTVDSNQPQHF. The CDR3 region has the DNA TGTGCCAGTAGTATACAGACAGTGGATAGCAATCAGCCCCAGCATTTT.

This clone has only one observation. In DNA form, the CDR3 reads TGTGCCAGCAGCTTCAAAGCGGGGCACACAGATACGCAGTATTTT. It is translated as CASSFKAGHTDTQYF. The chain has TRBV7-3 and TRBJ2-3, with 7 bases lining up with TRBD2. The CDR3 contains 15 residues. CDR1 and CDR2 from the germline V gene are SGHTA and FQGTGA. V shed 3 bases and J 2 bases; nucleotides not matched to a gene: 5.

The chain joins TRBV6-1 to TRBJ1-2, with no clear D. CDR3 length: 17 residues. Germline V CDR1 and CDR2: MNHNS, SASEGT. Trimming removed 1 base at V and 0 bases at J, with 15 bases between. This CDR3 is CASSEDTTISANYGYTF. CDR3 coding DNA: TGTGCCAGCAGTGAAGACACAACGATCTCAGCTAACTATGGCTACACCTTC.

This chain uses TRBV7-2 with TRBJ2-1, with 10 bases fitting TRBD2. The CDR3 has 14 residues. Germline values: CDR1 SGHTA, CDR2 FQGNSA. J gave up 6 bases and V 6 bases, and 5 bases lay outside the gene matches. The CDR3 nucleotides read TGTGCCAGCAGGGGTACTAGCGGGGTCAATGAGCAGTTCTTC. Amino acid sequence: CASRGTSGVNEQFF.